This T cell receptor (beta chain) emerged from a study of CD8+CD57+ T cells in acquired aplastic anemia. Across the study: 3.2 ug was the average amount of DNA from sorted CD4+ and CD8+ cells.

As to this clonotype: Antigen unknown. This sequence may be a read error, since a much larger clone differs from it by one base. No conserved phenylalanine or tryptophan ends this CDR3, so it is likely a read error.

The patients chosen for sequencing had shown expansion of CD8+CD57+ cells (detected by flow cytometry). With no exception, the patients had severe acquired aplastic anemia. Blood came from patients not yet given any therapy. Study results and caveats: Shared by patients and controls, just under 30 CD8+ CDR3s were abundant in patients.

Profiles of TCR beta VDJ and CDR3 were generated from a genomic DNA template. MiXCR was run by TCRdb on the reads, yielding one entry per CDR3 protein. The sample has roughly 120,000 distinct CDR3 sequences, 50% to 70% seen once. This TCR was recovered from a human donor with aplastic anemia. Sequencing was carried out using sorted CD4+, CD8+, or CD8+CD57+ T cells (not recorded which) from PBMCs.

The CDR3 DNA follows: TGTGCCAGCAGCCAAACTAGCGGGAGGACCATCTCCTACAATGAGCAGTTCCTC. Translated: CASSQTSGRTISYNEQFL. The rearrangement joins TRBV4-2 to TRBJ2-1; 12 bases map to TRBD2. CDR1 LGHNA and CDR2 YNFKEQ come from the germline V gene. With 2 bases clipped from V and 0 bases from J, the junction kept 5 bases outside the gene matches. This CDR3 has 18 amino acids.